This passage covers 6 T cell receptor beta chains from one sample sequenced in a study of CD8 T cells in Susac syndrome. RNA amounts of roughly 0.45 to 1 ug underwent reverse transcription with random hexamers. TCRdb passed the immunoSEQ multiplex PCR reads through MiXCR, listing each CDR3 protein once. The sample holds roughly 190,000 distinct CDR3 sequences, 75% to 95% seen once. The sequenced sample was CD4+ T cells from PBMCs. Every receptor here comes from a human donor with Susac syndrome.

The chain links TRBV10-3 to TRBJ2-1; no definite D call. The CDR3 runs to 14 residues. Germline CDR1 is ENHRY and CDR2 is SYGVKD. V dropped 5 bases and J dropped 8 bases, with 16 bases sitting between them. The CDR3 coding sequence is TGTGCCATCAGTACCGCCTATGGGTCCGATGAGCAGTTCTTC. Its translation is CAISTAYGSDEQFF.

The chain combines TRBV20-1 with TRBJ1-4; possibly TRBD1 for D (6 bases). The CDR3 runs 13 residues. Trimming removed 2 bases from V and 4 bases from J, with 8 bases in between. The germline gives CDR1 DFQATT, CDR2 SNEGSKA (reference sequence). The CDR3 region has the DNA TGCAGTGCTAGAACCAGGGGTAATGAAAAACTGTTTTTT. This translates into CSARTRGNEKLFF.

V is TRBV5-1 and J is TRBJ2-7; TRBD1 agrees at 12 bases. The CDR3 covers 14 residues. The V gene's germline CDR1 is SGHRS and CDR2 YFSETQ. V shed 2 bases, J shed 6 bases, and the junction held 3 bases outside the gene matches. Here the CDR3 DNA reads TGCGCCAGCAGCTTTGGGACAGGGGGCCCCGAGCAGTACTTC. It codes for CASSFGTGGPEQYF.

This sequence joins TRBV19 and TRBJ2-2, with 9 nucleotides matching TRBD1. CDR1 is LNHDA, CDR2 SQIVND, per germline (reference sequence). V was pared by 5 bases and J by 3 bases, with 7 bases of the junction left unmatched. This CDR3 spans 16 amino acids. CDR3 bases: TGTGCCAGTAGTGCCGGGACAGGGACTCACACCGGGGAGCTGTTTTTT. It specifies CASSAGTGTHTGELFF.

The CDR3 DNA reads as TGTGCCAGCAGCCAAGAGGCAGATACGCAGTATTTT. Translating it yields CASSQEADTQYF. This rearrangement joins TRBV4-2 to TRBJ2-3; D uncertain. The germline CDR1 and CDR2 sequences are LGHNA and YNFKEQ. Trimming left V 0 bases short and J 4 bases short, with 2 bases between. The CDR3 sequence is 12 residues long.

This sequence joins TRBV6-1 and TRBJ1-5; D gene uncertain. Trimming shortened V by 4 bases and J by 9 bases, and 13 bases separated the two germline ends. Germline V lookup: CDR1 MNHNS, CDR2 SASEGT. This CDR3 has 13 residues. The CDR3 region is CASSVWGLVPQHF. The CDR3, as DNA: TGTGCCAGCAGTGTTTGGGGTTTGGTGCCCCAGCATTTT.